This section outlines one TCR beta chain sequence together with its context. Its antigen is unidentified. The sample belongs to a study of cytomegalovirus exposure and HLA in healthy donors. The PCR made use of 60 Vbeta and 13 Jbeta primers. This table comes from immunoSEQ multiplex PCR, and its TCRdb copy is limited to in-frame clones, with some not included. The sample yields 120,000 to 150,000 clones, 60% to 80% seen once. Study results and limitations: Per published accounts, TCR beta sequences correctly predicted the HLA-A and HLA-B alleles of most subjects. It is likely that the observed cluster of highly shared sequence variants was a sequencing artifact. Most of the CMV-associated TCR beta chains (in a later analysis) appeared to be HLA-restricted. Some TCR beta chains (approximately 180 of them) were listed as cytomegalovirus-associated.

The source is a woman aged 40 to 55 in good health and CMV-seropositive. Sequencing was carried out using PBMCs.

In nucleotides, the CDR3 is TGTGCCATCAGTCCCCAGGGGGCGGATCAGCCCCAGCATTTT. This sequence encodes CAISPQGADQPQHF. The V and J genes are TRBV10-3 and TRBJ1-5, with 8 positions matching TRBD1. The CDR3 totals 14 residues. With 5 bases clipped from V and 5 bases from J, the junction kept 5 bases outside the gene matches. Germline-derived CDR1 and CDR2 are ENHRY and SYGVKD.